The 24 T cell receptor beta chains reported below all come from one sample, sequenced in a study of patients and donors after allogeneic stem cell transplantation. TCRdb independently ran MiXCR on the RT-PCR reads; one entry per CDR3 protein. The sample has 900,000 to 1,000,000 distinct CDR3 sequences; more than 15% are singletons. The source material was blood, either unsorted or a sorted T cell fraction (not recorded which). The receptors here all came from a human donor who was either an allogeneic HSCT recipient or a stem cell or donor lymphocyte infusion donor (not recorded which). It is not recorded whose cells these are; they may come from a transplant donor.

The chain carries TRBV7-9 and TRBJ2-7; 8 positions match TRBD1. J was trimmed by 2 bases and V by 5 bases; bases with no gene match: 11. The germline CDR1 and CDR2 sequences are SEHNR and FQNEAQ (reference sequence). CDR3 length: 16 amino acids. In DNA, the CDR3 is TGTGCCAGCAGCCCACCGAGGACAGGGACTCCCTACGAGCAGTACTTC. This encodes CASSPPRTGTPYEQYF.

The gene calls are TRBV2 and TRBJ1-2; the D gene is possibly TRBD1 (6 bases). CDR3 length equals 12 residues. V dropped 5 bases and J dropped 8 bases, with 12 bases sitting between them. From germline, CDR1 is SNHLY and CDR2 FYNNEI. CDR3 loop: CASSRPGEGYTF. For the CDR3, the DNA is TGTGCCAGCAGTCGTCCAGGGGAGGGCTACACCTTC.

The chain uses TRBV13 and TRBJ2-5; perhaps TRBD2 as D (5 bases). The CDR3 has 16 amino acids. V lost 4 bases, J lost 1 base, and 16 bases lay in between. Germline V CDR1 and CDR2: PRHDT, FYEKMQ (reference sequence). This chain's CDR3 is CASSSRTLARQETQYF. CDR3 in DNA: TGTGCCAGCAGCTCGCGGACTCTAGCACGCCAAGAGACCCAGTACTTC.

This clonotype was observed a few times. This chain links TRBV15 with TRBJ2-3; 9 bases match TRBD2. Germline V gene lookup returns CDR1 LNHNV and CDR2 YYDKDF (reference sequence). The CDR3 sequence is 17 residues long. J gave up 1 base and V 0 bases, and 5 bases lay outside the gene matches. CDR3 in amino acids: CATSREVAGVGTDTQYF. The CDR3 bases are TGTGCCACCAGCAGAGAAGTAGCGGGAGTGGGCACAGATACGCAGTATTTT.

The rearrangement joins TRBV12-3 or TRBV12-4 to TRBJ1-1; 9 positions agree with TRBD1. V shed 5 bases, J shed 10 bases, and the junction held 14 bases outside the gene matches. The CDR3 sequence is 15 residues long. The CDR3 DNA follows: TGTGCCAGCAGTCTTCGGACAGGGGCCCCCTTGGCAGCTTTCTTT. Translation: CASSLRTGAPLAAFF.

V usage is TRBV5-1 and J usage is TRBJ1-2, with a weak D call TRBD1 (5 bases). The CDR3 is made up of 16 amino acids. Germline CDR1 and CDR2: SGHRS and YFSETQ. Trimming stripped 4 bases from V and 0 bases from J, with 16 bases between. CDR3 sequence: CASSVYDSGPNYGYTF. The CDR3 nucleotides read TGCGCCAGCAGCGTCTATGACAGTGGACCTAACTATGGCTACACCTTC.

The table lists this clonotype with a few counts. The chain carries TRBV27 and TRBJ2-5; 11 bases align to TRBD2. Germline V lookup: CDR1 MNHEY, CDR2 SMNVEV (reference sequence). The CDR3 contains 16 residues. Germline trimming cut 4 bases from V and 3 bases from J; bases unmatched to any gene: 7. The CDR3 spells CASSYSGRAWEETQYF. CDR3 in DNA: TGTGCCAGCAGTTATAGCGGGAGGGCCTGGGAAGAGACCCAGTACTTC.

This clonotype was seen a single time. V usage is TRBV12-3 or TRBV12-4 and J usage is TRBJ2-1; 14 nucleotides match TRBD2. After removal of 6 bases from V and 8 bases from J, the junction contained 12 bases not matched to a gene. This CDR3 contains 17 residues. The CDR3: CASSFLVTTSGGDEQFF. The CDR3 DNA follows: TGTGCCAGCAGCTTTTTGGTAACGACTAGCGGGGGGGATGAGCAGTTCTTC.

This clonotype was detected only a few times. The CDR3 DNA reads as TGTGCCAGCAGCTCTGGGCACCTCGAGCAGTACTTC. Protein product: CASSSGHLEQYF. This chain connects TRBV7-2 to TRBJ2-7, with no clear D. Germline values: CDR1 SGHTA, CDR2 FQGNSA. This CDR3 contains 12 residues. The germline V and J ends were trimmed by 4 bases and 6 bases, with 10 bases remaining between them.

In the case of this clonotype: One end of the junction fails to match germline, which may point to a read error. The rearrangement uses TRBV7-2 and TRBJ1-5; TRBD1 is a possible D gene (5 bases). The germline CDR1 and CDR2 sequences are SGHTA and FQGNSA. CDR3 length: 14 amino acids. DNA of the CDR3: TGTGTCAGCAGCCCCCTCCAGGGTAGTCAGCCCCAGCATTTT. As protein: CVSSPLQGSQPQHF.

This clonotype was counted between two and nine times. The rearrangement links TRBV7-2 to TRBJ2-3, with 12 positions matching TRBD2. The CDR3 is 16 amino acids. The V and J ends lost 4 bases and 4 bases, in that order; junction bases with no gene match: 6. Per germline, CDR1 SGHTA and CDR2 FQGNSA. The CDR3, as DNA: TGTGCCAGCAGCTCCAAGACTAGCGGGAGAGCAGATACGCAGTATTTT. Translating gives CASSSKTSGRADTQYF.

This clonotype was recorded many times. In nucleotides, the CDR3 is TGTGCCAGCAGGGTTGGGAAAGGCGAAAAACTGTTTTTT. Residues: CASRVGKGEKLFF. The rearrangement uses TRBV7-2 and TRBJ1-4; the D is unclear. The CDR3 has 13 residues. Germline V lookup: CDR1 SGHTA, CDR2 FQGNSA. Trimming left V 6 bases short and J 8 bases short, with 13 bases between.

In its sample, this clonotype was seen a few times. CDR3 DNA sequence: TGTGCCAGCAGCTTAGCGGTTAGGGACGGGAGGCCCAGAGGATACGAGCAGTACTTC. This translates into CASSLAVRDGRPRGYEQYF. This chain uses TRBV7-8 with TRBJ2-7; the match to TRBD2 covers 7 bases. Germline-derived CDR1 and CDR2 are SGHVS and FQNEAQ. This CDR3 comprises 19 residues. J gave up 4 bases and V 0 bases, and 18 bases lay outside the gene matches.

This clonotype turned up a few times. The gene calls are TRBV5-1 and TRBJ1-1; tentative D call: TRBD1 (5 bases). The CDR3 contains 13 residues. Trimming cost V 7 bases and J 0 bases, with 10 bases left between them. CDR1 is SGHRS and CDR2 is YFSETQ in the germline V gene. This CDR3 is CASAQDMNTEAFF. CDR3 in DNA: TGCGCCAGCGCGCAGGACATGAACACTGAAGCTTTCTTT.

The rearrangement links TRBV20-1 to TRBJ1-5; D is uncertain. V lost 3 bases, J lost 3 bases, and 9 bases lay in between. The CDR3 sequence is 13 residues long. Germline CDR1 is DFQATT and CDR2 is SNEGSKA (reference sequence). CDR3 nucleotides: TGCAGTGCTAGTCGTGGCCTCAATCAGCCCCAGCATTTT. Protein sequence: CSASRGLNQPQHF.

At least ten counts were recorded for this clonotype. At one end, the junction sequence differs from germline, possibly due to a read error. This chain joins TRBV5-1 and TRBJ1-1; 10 bases are a match to TRBD1. The CDR3 runs 13 residues. Germline values: CDR1 SGHRS, CDR2 YFSETQ. The CDR3 nucleotides read TGTGCCAGCAGTCGACAGGGGGCAACTGAAGCTTTCTTT. Protein product: CASSRQGATEAFF. Looking up the rest from reference TRBV5-1 and TRBJ1-1 gives the full variable domain: KAGVTQTPRYLIKTRGQQVTLSCSPISGHRSVSWYQQTPGQGLQFLFEYFSETQRNKGNFPGRFSGRQFSNSRSEMNVSTLELGDSALYLCASSRQGATEAFFGQGTRLTVV.

The chain is built from TRBV12-5 and TRBJ2-1; TRBD1 agrees at 8 bases. The CDR3 contains 15 residues. J lost 7 bases, V lost 1 base, and 6 bases had no gene match. From germline, CDR1 is LGHNT and CDR2 FRNRAP. CDR3 coding DNA: TGTGCTAGTGGTTTGGGCCGACAGGGGCAAAATGAGCAGTTCTTC. Protein sequence: CASGLGRQGQNEQFF.

The rearrangement links TRBV2 to TRBJ2-1; D unresolved. The CDR3 runs to 12 residues. Trimming removed 7 bases from V and 8 bases from J, with 12 bases in between. Per germline, CDR1 SNHLY and CDR2 FYNNEI. CDR3 protein: CASKDRVDEQFF. The CDR3 DNA is TGTGCCAGCAAGGATAGGGTTGATGAGCAGTTCTTC.

In its sample, this clonotype was seen a few times. The genes are TRBV5-1 and TRBJ2-3; 8 positions agree with TRBD2. Per the germline V gene, CDR1 is SGHRS and CDR2 is YFSETQ. J lost 0 bases, V lost 4 bases, and 4 bases had no gene match. There are 15 residues in the CDR3. CDR3 nucleotide sequence: TGCGCCAGCAGCCCGGGACTAGTTAGCACAGATACGCAGTATTTT. Protein: CASSPGLVSTDTQYF. The full variable domain, completed using reference TRBV5-1 and TRBJ2-3, is KAGVTQTPRYLIKTRGQQVTLSCSPISGHRSVSWYQQTPGQGLQFLFEYFSETQRNKGNFPGRFSGRQFSNSRSEMNVSTLELGDSALYLCASSPGLVSTDTQYFGPGTRLTVL.

In this sample, this clonotype turned up a few times. The chain recombines TRBV5-1 with TRBJ1-3; TRBD1 might be the D (5 bases). Trimming took off 3 bases at V and 0 bases at J, with 19 bases between the two ends. This CDR3 contains 18 residues. Germline-derived CDR1 and CDR2 are SGHRS and YFSETQ. The CDR3 nucleotides read TGCGCCAGCAGCTCCGGGACGACACCCCGCAACTCTGGAAACACCATATATTTT. It is translated as CASSSGTTPRNSGNTIYF.

The chain employs TRBV18 and TRBJ2-1, with D possibly matching TRBD1 (6 bases). The CDR3 extends over 16 amino acids. V was cut by 2 bases and J by 7 bases, with 18 bases left in between. Germline V gene data show CDR1 as KGHSH and CDR2 as LQKENI. The CDR3 nucleotides are TGTGCCAGCTCACCATTGGCAGGGGATAGAGGGAATGAGCAGTTCTTC. This sequence encodes CASSPLAGDRGNEQFF.

The chain couples TRBV7-6 to TRBJ2-2, with 13 bases identical to TRBD2. Germline assignment: CDR1 SGHVS and CDR2 FNYEAQ. This CDR3 region has 18 residues. V lost 6 bases and J lost 4; bases outside the gene matches: 11. The CDR3 reads CASSALAGGPSGTGELFF. DNA for the CDR3: TGTGCCAGCAGTGCACTAGCGGGGGGGCCGTCGGGCACCGGGGAGCTGTTTTTT.

The genes are TRBV6-2 or TRBV6-3 and TRBJ2-4; 8 bases line up with TRBD2. The germline gives CDR1 MNHEY, CDR2 SVGEGT. The CDR3 spans 17 residues. V shed 6 bases, J shed 1 base, and the junction held 11 bases outside the gene matches. CDR3 DNA sequence: TGTGCCAGCAGATTCCCCCTAGCGGGCTATGCCAAAAACATTCAGTACTTC. It is translated as CASRFPLAGYAKNIQYF.

The chain employs TRBV20-1 and TRBJ2-7; D not resolved. V lost 1 base and J lost 4, with 5 bases in between. This CDR3 spans 11 amino acids. Germline-derived CDR1 and CDR2 are DFQATT and SNEGSKA (reference sequence). The CDR3 DNA reads TGCAGTGCTAGAGTACAGTACGAGCAGTACTTC. It is translated as CSARVQYEQYF.